The 27 T cell receptor beta chains below all came from one sample that was sequenced in a study of monozygotic twins with inflammatory bowel disease. TCRdb reprocessed the 5' RACE reads and keeps a single row for each CDR3 protein, giving no DNA. Seen in this sample are fewer than 550,000 distinct CDR3 sequences; the ten most common clones hold about 2.6%. Sequencing input: blood. These TCRs come from a human donor with ulcerative colitis or Crohn's disease, or a healthy co-twin of an affected twin (not recorded which).

CDR3: CASSLAYSGELFF. The chain couples TRBV5-1 to TRBJ2-2. This CDR3 contains 13 residues. Germline loops: CDR1 SGHRS, CDR2 YFSETQ.

The gene calls are TRBV29-1 and TRBJ1-1. From germline, CDR1 is SQVTM and CDR2 ANQGSEA. The length of the CDR3 is 15 residues. The CDR3 is CSGRSGGSRNTEAFF.

The chain recombines TRBV6-1 with TRBJ2-7; the D call from TCRdb, TRBD1, cannot be confirmed without DNA. The germline V gene has CDR1 MNHNS and CDR2 SASEGT. The CDR3 consists of 14 residues. The CDR3 spells CASRKDSAAYEQYF.

This chain uses TRBV10-3 with TRBJ2-7; the D call of TRBD2 rests on TCRdb alone, since no DNA is present to check it. Per the germline V gene, CDR1 is ENHRY and CDR2 is SYGVKD. The CDR3 is 13 residues long. This CDR3 is CAISVSGVYEQYF.

The chain is built from TRBV15 and TRBJ2-4. The CDR3 sequence is 12 residues long. The V gene's germline CDR1 is LNHNV and CDR2 YYDKDF (reference sequence). CDR3 sequence reads: CATSRDQGIQYF.

The rearrangement links TRBV7-8 to TRBJ2-7. The CDR3 is made up of 15 amino acids. Germline loops: CDR1 SGHVS, CDR2 FQNEAQ. CDR3 loop: CASSLTAGVPYEQYF.

The rearrangement joins TRBV7-9 to TRBJ2-1; with no DNA, the TCRdb D assignment of TRBD1 cannot be verified. The CDR3 sequence is 15 residues long. CDR1 and CDR2 (germline): SEHNR, FQNEAQ (reference sequence). The CDR3 protein is CASSSSLGGKNEQFF.

V and J are TRBV28 and TRBJ1-2. In germline, CDR1 is MDHEN, CDR2 SYDVKM. The CDR3 contains 15 residues. The CDR3 loop reads CASRRRGGNFYGYTF.

V usage is TRBV9 and J usage is TRBJ2-3; there is no DNA to check the TCRdb D call of TRBD1. This CDR3 has 14 amino acids. Germline-derived CDR1 and CDR2 are SGDLS and YYNGEE. The CDR3: CASSRGTNTDTQYF. Full variable domain (outside the CDR3, taken from reference TRBV9 and TRBJ2-3): DSGVTQTPKHLITATGQRVTLRCSPRSGDLSVYWYQQSLDQGLQFLIQYYNGEERAKGNILERFSAQQFPDLHSELNLSSLELGDSALYFCASSRGTNTDTQYFGPGTRLTVL.

The gene calls are TRBV5-1 and TRBJ1-1. CDR1 is SGHRS and CDR2 is YFSETQ in the germline V gene. There are 17 residues in the CDR3. CDR3 protein: CASSLSRVFAGYTEAFF.

The rearrangement joins TRBV5-1 to TRBJ2-7; TCRdb picks TRBD2, but there is no DNA to check that call. Germline V gene data show CDR1 as SGHRS and CDR2 as YFSETQ. The CDR3 is made up of 15 amino acids. This chain's CDR3 is CASRRRESLSYEQYF.

The V call is TRBV19, the J call TRBJ1-1; lacking DNA, the TRBD1 call made by TCRdb goes unchecked. Germline assignment: CDR1 LNHDA and CDR2 SQIVND (reference sequence). This CDR3 has 13 amino acids. The CDR3 here is CAVGGLLGTEAFF.

The chain carries TRBV20-1 and TRBJ2-5. CDR3 size: 12 residues. From germline, CDR1 is DFQATT and CDR2 SNEGSKA (reference sequence). The CDR3: CSARDWPLTQYF.

The V call is TRBV29-1, the J call TRBJ2-3; TCRdb selects TRBD2, and the lack of DNA leaves this call unchecked. Per germline, CDR1 SQVTM and CDR2 ANQGSEA. The CDR3 is made up of 15 amino acids. CDR3 protein: CSVRGLAEFTDTQYF.

V usage is TRBV10-3 and J usage is TRBJ2-7; the TCRdb call, TRBD1, lacks DNA for checking. The CDR3 spans 15 residues. Germline V gene sequence: CDR1 ENHRY, CDR2 SYGVKD. The CDR3 spells CAISESRGDENEQYF.

V gene TRBV5-1 combines with J gene TRBJ2-5. The CDR3 is 14 residues long. Germline loops: CDR1 SGHRS, CDR2 YFSETQ. The CDR3 sequence: CASSLWQSQETQYF.

The rearrangement links TRBV6-1 to TRBJ1-1. This CDR3 has 14 amino acids. Germline CDR1 and CDR2: MNHNS and SASEGT. This chain's CDR3 is CASKVVGMNTEAFF.

The genes are TRBV20-1 and TRBJ2-1; lacking DNA, the TRBD2 call made by TCRdb goes unchecked. The CDR3 is made up of 20 amino acids. Germline CDR1 reads DFQATT; CDR2 reads SNEGSKA (reference sequence). CDR3 sequence reads: CSARDITSGREIPIYDEQFF.

J is TRBJ2-2 and V is TRBV4-1. The V gene's germline CDR1 is MGHRA and CDR2 YSYEKL. The CDR3 runs 14 residues. This CDR3 reads CASSLTSSTGELFF.

This chain links TRBV3-1 with TRBJ2-1. Germline CDR1 is LGHDT and CDR2 is YNNKEL (reference sequence). This CDR3 is 16 amino acids long. The CDR3 sequence: CASSQNWAADYNEQFF.

The CDR3 loop reads CASSLTGVGTEAFF. The chain carries TRBV5-1 and TRBJ1-1; TCRdb's D call, TRBD1, is unchecked because there is no DNA. The germline V gene has CDR1 SGHRS and CDR2 YFSETQ. This CDR3 is built from 14 residues.

CDR3 amino acids: CASSLTGTAKAFF. The chain has TRBV28 and TRBJ1-1; TCRdb returns TRBD1, unconfirmable since there is no DNA. Germline CDR1 reads MDHEN; CDR2 reads SYDVKM. The CDR3 covers 13 residues.

V and J are TRBV20-1 and TRBJ2-1; TCRdb names TRBD2, which stays unverified in the absence of DNA. CDR1 and CDR2 from the germline V gene are DFQATT and SNEGSKA (reference sequence). This CDR3 has 13 residues. The CDR3 sequence is CSAGTSLYNEQFF.

The V and J genes are TRBV7-2 and TRBJ2-1; TCRdb's D call of TRBD1 is untestable without DNA. The CDR3 totals 17 residues. Germline-derived CDR1 and CDR2 are SGHTA and FQGNSA. The CDR3 is CASSPGSGTGAYNEQFF.

This chain uses TRBV20-1 with TRBJ1-4; the D call from TCRdb, TRBD1, cannot be confirmed without DNA. The CDR3 spans 11 residues. Per the germline V gene, CDR1 is DFQATT and CDR2 is SNEGSKA (reference sequence). The CDR3 sequence is CSASDREKLFF.

The rearrangement joins TRBV28 to TRBJ1-3. The CDR3 has 17 amino acids. Germline assignment: CDR1 MDHEN and CDR2 SYDVKM. CDR3 residues: CASSLGRIRFSGNTIYF.

This sequence joins TRBV7-2 and TRBJ2-2. The CDR3 consists of 16 residues. CDR1 is SGHTA, CDR2 FQGNSA, per germline. The CDR3 sequence is CASSLVGVSNTGELFF.